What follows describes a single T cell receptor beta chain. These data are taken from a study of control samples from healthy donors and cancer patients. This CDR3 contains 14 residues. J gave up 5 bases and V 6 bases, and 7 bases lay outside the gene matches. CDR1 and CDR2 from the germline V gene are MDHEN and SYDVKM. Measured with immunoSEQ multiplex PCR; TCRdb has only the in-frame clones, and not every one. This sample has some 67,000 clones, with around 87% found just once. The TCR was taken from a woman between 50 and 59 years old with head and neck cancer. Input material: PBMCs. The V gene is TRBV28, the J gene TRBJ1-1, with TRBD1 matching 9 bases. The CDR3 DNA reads TGTGCCAGCAGCTTACAGGGGGCGCTGACTGAAGCTTTCTTT. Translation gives CASSLQGALTEAFF.